The source of this T cell receptor (beta chain) is a study of blood T cell repertoires in COVID-19 (dated by TCRdb to the early 2020s). Broadly, across the study: Collaborator samples came from the United States, Italy and Spain and covered acute and convalescent phases of COVID-19. The prospective study material was composed of cDNA or gDNA derived from T cells, B-cell-depleted T cells, or PBMCs. Subjects who had been exposed to COVID-19, were actively infected with it, or had recovered from it provided the deeply sampled blood TCRbeta repertoires that made up the dataset. The repertoires were released in a freely available public database meant as a resource for research on the immune response to SARS-CoV-2. The samples were drawn from the first 160 participants of the ongoing ImmuneRACE study and from more than 1,000 subjects provided by 6 global collaborators. Sample metadata almost always included a de-identified subject ID, COVID-19 status, age in years and sex. HLA class I and class II types, where available, came from metadata supplied by the sample provider rather than from assay-based typing.

For this clone: Its cognate antigen has yet to be identified. No per-base quality is available; no much larger clone lies one base away.

CDR3 length: 12 amino acids, cysteine to phenylalanine. Only the CDR3 DNA is retained, 36 bases long and in frame from the first base. According to the germline V gene (reference sequence), CDR1 reads LNHDA and CDR2 reads SQIVND. V loses 6 bases at its end and J loses 4 bases; junction bases beyond the gene matches: 0. TCRbeta CDR3 regions were amplified from genomic DNA by means of the immunoSEQ Assay, a bias-controlled multiplex PCR. In the authors' own workflow: Within the assay, amplification of reference gene primers was used to estimate how many nucleated cells each sample contained. To quantify the absolute abundance of each unique TCRbeta CDR3 rearrangement, sequence reads were collapsed and filtered. For each sample, productive Simpson clonality was calculated by taking the square root of Simpson's diversity index across productive rearrangements. This immuneACCESS table, as held by TCRdb, lists in-frame sequences with V and J called but not all clones. Of the missing ones, under half trace to an unresolved V gene in checked studies; the others have no known cause. From that table come the V and J calls and clone size; the DNA was used to work out D and trimming. Counted in this sample were tens of thousands of clones; 75% to 90% of them appeared once. Over 15% of the sample rests with the top ten.

What the research found in general, with its limitations: Clinical and demographic metadata were provided uncurated, with the amount varying by source and participant.

Each collaborating institution followed its own protocols to collect whole blood in K2EDTA tubes. For TCRbeta analysis, collaborators shipped samples in one of three forms: frozen whole blood, isolated PBMCs, or DNA extracted from either of those sample types. Sequencing was performed on peripheral blood. In this chain, TRBV19 is recombined with TRBJ2-1; 7 middle bases align to TRBD1. This receptor was identified in an elderly woman with acute or convalescent COVID-19. CDR3 sequence: CASRDRYNEQFF. Here is the DNA: TGTGCCAGTAGGGACAGGTACAATGAGCAGTTCTTC.